The 27 T cell receptor beta chains below come from one sample, sequenced in a study of blood T cell repertoires in COVID-19. Measured with immunoSEQ multiplex PCR; TCRdb has only the in-frame clones, and not every one. The table shows about 240,000 clones, with 70% to 90% occurring only once. Sequencing used peripheral blood. The receptors were gathered from a woman in her thirties with acute or convalescent COVID-19.

The chain carries TRBV5-5 and TRBJ2-4; D gene uncertain. The CDR3 has 15 amino acids. Germline V gene sequence: CDR1 SGHKS, CDR2 YYEKEE (reference sequence). V lost 0 bases to trimming and J lost 6 bases, with 13 bases between them. The CDR3 sequence: CASSLDLQAGNIQYF. As DNA, the CDR3 is TGTGCCAGCAGCTTGGACCTTCAGGCTGGAAACATTCAGTACTTC.

In DNA form, the CDR3 reads TGTGCCAGCAGGATAGGGACTTCCAATTCACCCCTCCACTTT. This translates into CASRIGTSNSPLHF. The rearrangement uses TRBV7-2 and TRBJ1-6; possibly TRBD1 for D (5 bases). The germline V gene encodes CDR1 SGHTA and CDR2 FQGNSA. CDR3 length: 14 residues. Deletions cut 6 bases from V and 7 bases from J, with 13 bases between.

V and J are TRBV30 and TRBJ2-1; 9 bases are shared with TRBD2. Germline V lookup: CDR1 GTSNPN, CDR2 SVGIG (reference sequence). V trimming: 1 base; J trimming: 3 bases; junction bases outside the gene matches: 7. The CDR3 totals 16 residues. CDR3 nucleotide sequence: TGTGCCTGGAGTGGACGGACTAGCGAGATCTACAATGAGCAGTTCTTC. This encodes CAWSGRTSEIYNEQFF.

This chain uses TRBV18 with TRBJ2-1; TRBD2 aligns across 8 bases. The CDR3 covers 16 residues. CDR1 is KGHSH and CDR2 is LQKENI in the germline V gene. Trimming removed 0 bases from V and 5 bases from J; junction bases left unmatched: 6. The CDR3 reads CASSPPGTRNNNEQFF. As DNA, the CDR3 is TGTGCCAGCTCACCACCCGGGACTAGAAACAACAATGAGCAGTTCTTC.

This clone has ten or more counts. The chain has TRBV9 and TRBJ1-1, with a possible D match to TRBD1 (5 bases). The V gene's germline CDR1 is SGDLS and CDR2 YYNGEE. There are 14 residues in the CDR3. The germline V and J ends were trimmed by 0 bases and 8 bases, with 14 bases remaining between them. The CDR3 loop is CASSVAAAPGEAFF. In nucleotides, the CDR3 is TGTGCCAGCAGCGTAGCGGCTGCCCCAGGGGAAGCTTTCTTT.

The rearrangement uses TRBV6-5 and TRBJ1-3, with a tentative D call TRBD1 (6 bases). With 6 bases removed from V and 1 base from J, the gap between germline ends came to 13 bases. Germline V gene data show CDR1 as MNHEY and CDR2 as SVGAGI. There are 15 residues in the CDR3. In nucleotides, the CDR3 is TGTGCCAGCAGCCGCAGGGGAATTTCTGGAAACACCATATATTTT. Protein product: CASSRRGISGNTIYF.

This rearrangement joins TRBV19 to TRBJ2-1, with D perhaps TRBD2 (7 bases). CDR3 length equals 14 residues. Per the germline V gene, CDR1 is LNHDA and CDR2 is SQIVND (reference sequence). V lost 5 bases to trimming and J lost 7 bases, with 15 bases between them. The CDR3 here is CASSEGGRRNEQFF. The CDR3 nucleotides are TGTGCCAGTAGTGAGGGGGGGAGGAGGAATGAGCAGTTCTTC.

As for this clone: Other DNA sequences within the sample encode an identical CDR3. The chain couples TRBV11-3 to TRBJ2-2, with 9 bases fitting TRBD1. Germline loops: CDR1 SGHNT, CDR2 YENEEA. The CDR3 loop spans 15 amino acids. V trimming: 5 bases; J trimming: 4 bases; junction bases outside the gene matches: 5. CDR3 residues: CASSPGQGGTGELFF. Written as DNA, the CDR3 is TGTGCCAGCAGCCCGGGACAGGGTGGCACCGGGGAGCTGTTTTTT.

The chain carries TRBV3-1 (or the pseudogene TRBV3-2) and TRBJ1-6; the match to TRBD1 covers 8 bases. The trim removed 0 bases at V and 2 bases at J, leaving 6 bases unmatched. Germline V lookup: CDR1 LGHDT, CDR2 YNNKEL (reference sequence). The CDR3 has 18 residues. CDR3 coding DNA: TGTGCCAGCAGCCAAGACCTGGACAGGGAAACCTATAATTCACCCCTCCACTTT. It codes for CASSQDLDRETYNSPLHF.

This clone appeared a single time. The chain couples TRBV5-6 to TRBJ2-7; TRBD1 aligns across 7 bases. In germline, CDR1 is SGHDT, CDR2 YYEEEE. The CDR3 consists of 15 residues. Trimming cost V 0 bases and J 4 bases; bases outside gene matches: 7. The chain's CDR3 is CASSLAPQGRYEQYF. The DNA for the CDR3 is TGTGCCAGCAGCTTGGCCCCACAGGGGCGGTACGAGCAGTACTTC.

This clone was found once. The V gene is TRBV6-2 or TRBV6-3, the J gene TRBJ2-3, with TRBD2 identical over 11 bases. Germline CDR1 reads MNHEY; CDR2 reads SVGEGT. The CDR3 is made up of 16 amino acids. V was clipped by 5 bases and J by 1 base; unmatched bases: 5. The CDR3 loop reads CASSPAGLAGTDTQYF. The CDR3 coding sequence is TGTGCCAGCAGTCCAGCGGGACTAGCGGGCACAGATACGCAGTATTTT.

The chain has TRBV11-3 and TRBJ2-7, with TRBD2 matching 9 bases. The V gene's germline CDR1 is SGHNT and CDR2 YENEEA. The CDR3 is 14 amino acids. V trimming: 3 bases; J trimming: 6 bases; junction bases outside the gene matches: 6. In nucleotides, the CDR3 is TGTGCCAGCAGCTTTTGGAGCGGGGGGCCCGAGCAGTACTTC. Encoded protein: CASSFWSGGPEQYF.

J is TRBJ1-6 and V is TRBV7-9; D remains unclear. CDR1 and CDR2 from the germline V gene are SEHNR and FQNEAQ (reference sequence). V gave up 0 bases and J gave up 7 bases, with 7 bases separating them. The CDR3 spans 14 residues. The CDR3 nucleotides read TGTGCCAGCAGCTTAGCGGTCGGGAATTCACCCCTCCACTTT. This encodes CASSLAVGNSPLHF.

This clone came up once. The CDR3 region has the DNA TGTGCCAGCTCACTATCAGGGGAGACCCAGTACTTC. Protein sequence: CASSLSGETQYF. This chain connects TRBV18 to TRBJ2-5; TRBD1 might be the D (5 bases). With 4 bases removed from V and 5 bases from J, the gap between germline ends came to 8 bases. Germline values: CDR1 KGHSH, CDR2 LQKENI. The length of the CDR3 is 12 residues. Full variable domain (missing parts from reference TRBV18 and TRBJ2-5): NAGVMQNPRHLVRRRGQEARLRCSPMKGHSHVYWYRQLPEEGLKFMVYLQKENIIDESGMPKERFSAEFPKEGPSILRIQQVVRGDSAAYFCASSLSGETQYFGPGTRLLVL.

This sequence joins TRBV6-5 and TRBJ2-7, with D perhaps matching TRBD1 (6 bases). This CDR3 spans 14 amino acids. Germline CDR1 and CDR2: MNHEY and SVGAGI. V lost 0 bases, J lost 4 bases, and 10 bases lay in between. CDR3 loop: CASSYSRQGYEQYF. CDR3 in DNA: TGTGCCAGCAGTTACTCGCGTCAGGGGTACGAGCAGTACTTC.

The rearrangement joins TRBV7-3 to TRBJ2-5; the D gene is possibly TRBD2 (6 bases). Per the germline V gene, CDR1 is SGHTA and CDR2 is FQGTGA. This CDR3 has 13 residues. V was pared by 3 bases and J by 2 bases, with 7 bases between. CDR3 loop: CASSFSGQETQYF. The DNA of the CDR3 is TGTGCCAGCAGCTTTAGCGGACAAGAGACCCAGTACTTC.

J is TRBJ1-3 and V is TRBV7-8; D may be TRBD1 (5 bases). The germline CDR1 and CDR2 sequences are SGHVS and FQNEAQ. Trimming shortened V by 1 base and J by 2 bases, and 15 bases separated the two germline ends. CDR3 size: 17 residues. Written as DNA, the CDR3 is TGTGCCAGCAGCTTAGGTAGTCCAGGGTATCCTGGAAACACCATATATTTT. Its protein is CASSLGSPGYPGNTIYF. The variable domain in full, completed from reference TRBV7-8 and TRBJ1-3, reads GAGVSQSPRYKVAKRGQDVALRCDPISGHVSLFWYQQALGQGPEFLTYFQNEAQLDKSGLPSDRFFAERPEGSVSTLKIQRTQQEDSAVYLCASSLGSPGYPGNTIYFGEGSWLTVV.

There are many counts of this clone. This specimen includes other DNA sequences encoding the same CDR3. The chain recombines TRBV10-1 with TRBJ2-7, with 8 nucleotides matching TRBD1. The germline CDR1 and CDR2 sequences are WNHNN and SYGVQD (reference sequence). V shed 5 bases and J 0 bases; nucleotides not matched to a gene: 3. The CDR3 consists of 14 residues. Here the CDR3 DNA reads TGCGCCAGCAGTAGGGACAGGTCCTCCTACGAGCAGTACTTC. Encoded protein: CASSRDRSSYEQYF.

The V and J genes are TRBV27 and TRBJ2-2; 7 nucleotides match TRBD2. The germline CDR1 and CDR2 sequences are MNHEY and SMNVEV (reference sequence). The V and J ends lost 5 bases and 3 bases, in that order; junction bases with no gene match: 18. The CDR3 extends over 19 amino acids. CDR3: CASSRTESNSGIDTGELFF. The CDR3 DNA is TGTGCCAGCAGTCGGACGGAGAGCAACAGCGGGATAGACACCGGGGAGCTGTTTTTT.

J is TRBJ2-7 and V is TRBV30, with TRBD1 identical over 10 bases. Trimming took 0 bases from V and 6 from J; bases not matched to a gene: 2. Germline V gene lookup returns CDR1 GTSNPN and CDR2 SVGIG (reference sequence). This CDR3 spans 13 amino acids. The DNA for the CDR3 is TGTGCCTGGAGTGTTTGGACAGGGGGCGAGCAGTACTTC. This gives the protein CAWSVWTGGEQYF.

In its sample, this clone was seen once. The chain joins TRBV30 to TRBJ1-5; the D gene is possibly TRBD1 (6 bases). The CDR3 runs to 15 residues. V was shortened by 1 base and J by 1 base, with 11 bases between the two germline ends. Germline V CDR1 and CDR2: GTSNPN, SVGIG (reference sequence). CDR3 bases: TGTGCCTGGAGTGACGGGACAATGAGCAATCAGCCCCAGCATTTT. Its protein product is CAWSDGTMSNQPQHF.

This clone was seen more than once but under ten times. The V call is TRBV5-6, the J call TRBJ2-7; 7 positions match TRBD1. This CDR3 region has 15 residues. CDR1 is SGHDT, CDR2 YYEEEE, per germline. Trimming removed 5 bases from V and 2 bases from J; junction bases left unmatched: 10. DNA for the CDR3: TGTGCCAGCAGTCAAGACAGGGTAAGGGCCTACGAGCAGTACTTC. This sequence encodes CASSQDRVRAYEQYF.

This chain links TRBV13 with TRBJ2-7; TRBD1 matches 7 bases. The CDR3 is 14 residues long. The junction had 11 bases not matched to a gene; V was cut back by 5 bases and J by 7 bases. CDR1 and CDR2 from the germline V gene are PRHDT and FYEKMQ (reference sequence). The CDR3: CASSLQGQYLEQYF. CDR3 DNA sequence: TGTGCCAGCAGCCTACAGGGACAGTACTTAGAGCAGTACTTC.

This clone was picked up one time. J is TRBJ2-5 and V is TRBV19; 9 nucleotides line up with TRBD2. V shed 5 bases and J 8 bases; nucleotides not matched to a gene: 15. The CDR3 sequence is 16 residues long. CDR1 LNHDA and CDR2 SQIVND come from the germline V gene (reference sequence). The CDR3 loop is CASSARGAGGLFTQYF. CDR3 DNA sequence: TGTGCCAGTAGTGCCCGGGGAGCGGGAGGCCTTTTTACCCAGTACTTC. The full variable domain, with the rest looked up from reference TRBV19 and TRBJ2-5, is DGGITQSPKYLFRKEGQNVTLSCEQNLNHDAMYWYRQDPGQGLRLIYYSQIVNDFQKGDIAEGYSVSREKKESFPLTVTSAQKNPTAFYLCASSARGAGGLFTQYFGPGTRLLVL.

J is TRBJ2-5 and V is TRBV5-4; the D gene is possibly TRBD2 (6 bases). Trimming took off 3 bases at V and 2 bases at J, with 17 bases between the two ends. The CDR3 is 16 amino acids. Germline lookup yields CDR1 SGHNT and CDR2 YYREEE (reference sequence). CDR3 in DNA: TGTGCCAGCAGCTGGCCGGGGGACGCCCCACAAGAGACCCAGTACTTC. Translating it yields CASSWPGDAPQETQYF.

The rearrangement uses TRBV24-1 and TRBJ1-2; tentative D call: TRBD1 (5 bases). V was shortened by 1 base and J by 2 bases, with 13 bases between the two germline ends. In germline, CDR1 is KGHDR, CDR2 SFDVKD. CDR3 length equals 16 residues. The CDR3 nucleotides read TGTGCCACCAGTGATTTTCGGGCAGGGATCAACTATGGCTACACCTTC. Translated, it gives CATSDFRAGINYGYTF.

The chain couples TRBV7-3 to TRBJ2-2; maybe TRBD1 (6 bases). Trimming cost V 5 bases and J 3 bases, with 10 bases left between them. The CDR3 extends over 14 amino acids. The germline V gene encodes CDR1 SGHTA and CDR2 FQGTGA. CDR3 sequence reads: CASSTGQYTGELFF. DNA of the CDR3: TGTGCCAGCAGCACCGGACAGTACACCGGGGAGCTGTTTTTT.